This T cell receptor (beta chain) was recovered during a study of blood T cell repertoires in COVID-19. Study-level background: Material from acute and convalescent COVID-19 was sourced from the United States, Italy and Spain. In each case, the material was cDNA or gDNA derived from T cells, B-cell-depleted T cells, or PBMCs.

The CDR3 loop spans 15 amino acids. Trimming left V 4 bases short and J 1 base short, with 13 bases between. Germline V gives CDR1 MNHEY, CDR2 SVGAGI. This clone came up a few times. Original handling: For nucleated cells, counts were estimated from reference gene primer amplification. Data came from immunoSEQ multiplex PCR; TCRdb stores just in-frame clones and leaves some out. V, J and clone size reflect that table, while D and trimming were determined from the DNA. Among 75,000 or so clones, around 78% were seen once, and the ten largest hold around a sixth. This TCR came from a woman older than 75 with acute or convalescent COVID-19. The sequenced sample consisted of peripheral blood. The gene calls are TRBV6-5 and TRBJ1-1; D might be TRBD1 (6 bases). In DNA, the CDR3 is TGTGCCAGCAGTTCGGGGACATCCGGGAACACTGAAGCTTTCTTT. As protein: CASSSGTSGNTEAFF.